The T cell receptor (beta chain) under discussion was sequenced for a study of neurological immune-mediated disorders. Synthesis of cDNA was carried out by template-switch 5'RACE. The reaction used 10-nucleotide random UMIs. TCRdb re-called the 5' RACE reads with MiXCR, one entry per CDR3 protein. Altogether tens of thousands of distinct CDR3 sequences are present, just under 6% being singletons, with the ten largest covering approximately 1.5%. Unmatched junction bases numbered 5, after V lost 6 bases and J lost 6 bases. The CDR3 totals 14 residues. The germline gives CDR1 DFQATT, CDR2 SNEGSKA (reference sequence). This clonotype was recorded many times. As yet, its antigen is unknown. Findings of the study overall: Across subjects, expanded clones had no CDR3 amino acid sequences in common, pointing to private repertoires in all groups. Grouping of repertoires by phylogeny put those of 18 of 34 multiple sclerosis patients into a single related-CDR3 cluster, a possible signature.

The sorted-subset TCR libraries were prepared using 850,000 to 1,000,000 CD4+ or CD8+ T cells as the starting material. V is TRBV20-1 and J is TRBJ2-1, with TRBD2 matching over 13 bases. The TCR comes from a woman between 18 and 29 years old with multiple sclerosis. Sequencing used CD4+ T cells from blood. In DNA, the CDR3 is TGCAGTGCCCTTAGACTAGCGGGAGGCAATGAGCAGTTCTTC. Its translation is CSALRLAGGNEQFF.